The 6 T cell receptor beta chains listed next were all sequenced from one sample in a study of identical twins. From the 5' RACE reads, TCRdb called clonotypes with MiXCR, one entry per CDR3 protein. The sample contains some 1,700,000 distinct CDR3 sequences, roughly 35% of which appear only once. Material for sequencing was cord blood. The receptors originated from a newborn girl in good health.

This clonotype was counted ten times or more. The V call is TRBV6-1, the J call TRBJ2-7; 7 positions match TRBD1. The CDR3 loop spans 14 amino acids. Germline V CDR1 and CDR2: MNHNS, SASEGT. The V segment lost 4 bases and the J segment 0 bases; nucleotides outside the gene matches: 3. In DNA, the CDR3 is TGTGCCAGCAGTGCGGACAGGAGCTCCTACGAGCAGTACTTC. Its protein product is CASSADRSSYEQYF.

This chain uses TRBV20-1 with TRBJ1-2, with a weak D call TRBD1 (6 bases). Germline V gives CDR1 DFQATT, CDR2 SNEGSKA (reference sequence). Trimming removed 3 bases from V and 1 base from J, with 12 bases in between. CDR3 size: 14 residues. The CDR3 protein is CSASGDRFNYGYTF. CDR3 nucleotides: TGCAGTGCTAGTGGAGACAGGTTTAACTATGGCTACACCTTC.

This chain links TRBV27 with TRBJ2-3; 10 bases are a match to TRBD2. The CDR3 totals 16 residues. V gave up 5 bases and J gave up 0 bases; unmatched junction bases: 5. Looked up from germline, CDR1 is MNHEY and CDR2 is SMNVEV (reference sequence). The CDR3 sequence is CASSPSGGLSTDTQYF. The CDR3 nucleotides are TGTGCCAGCAGTCCTAGCGGGGGATTAAGCACAGATACGCAGTATTTT.

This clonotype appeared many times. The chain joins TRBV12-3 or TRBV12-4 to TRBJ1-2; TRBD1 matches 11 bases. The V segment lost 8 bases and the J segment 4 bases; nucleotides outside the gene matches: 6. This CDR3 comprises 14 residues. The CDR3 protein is CASGGQGAFYGYTF. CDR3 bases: TGTGCCAGCGGAGGACAGGGGGCTTTCTATGGCTACACCTTC.

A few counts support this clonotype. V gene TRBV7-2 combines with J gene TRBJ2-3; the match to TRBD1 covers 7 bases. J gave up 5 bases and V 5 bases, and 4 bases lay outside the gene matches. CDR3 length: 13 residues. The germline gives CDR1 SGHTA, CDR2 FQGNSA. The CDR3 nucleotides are TGTGCCAGCAGCATCTCAGGGGGAGATACGCAGTATTTT. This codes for CASSISGGDTQYF.

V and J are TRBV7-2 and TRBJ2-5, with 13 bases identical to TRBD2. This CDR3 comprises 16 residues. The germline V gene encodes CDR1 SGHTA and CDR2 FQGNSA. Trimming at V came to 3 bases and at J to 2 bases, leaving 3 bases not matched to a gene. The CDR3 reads CASSFGTSGVQETQYF. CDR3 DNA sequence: TGTGCCAGCAGCTTCGGGACTAGCGGGGTTCAAGAGACCCAGTACTTC.